This T cell receptor (beta chain) was obtained from a study of response to subunit inactivated influenza vaccine. Study results and caveats: The authors suggested that few new T cells are recruited per seasonal influenza vaccination.

MiXCR, applied by TCRdb to the RT-PCR reads, yields one record per CDR3 protein. The table has about 500,000 distinct CDR3 sequences, more than 15% seen once. The CDR3 consists of 14 residues. The ends were cut back, 2 bases at V and 2 bases at J, with 11 bases in the middle. Germline V gene data show CDR1 as SGHRS and CDR2 as YFSETQ. This clonotype was seen a few times. What it binds is unknown. The rearrangement links TRBV5-1 to TRBJ2-7; D is unresolved. Sequenced material: CD4+ T cells sorted from PBMCs, taken roughly 24 months after vaccination. The sequence was collected from a man between 50 and 69 years old who received an inactivated influenza vaccine. CDR3 loop: CASSLAGSTYEQYF. CDR3 sequence (DNA): TGCGCCAGCAGCTTAGCCGGGTCCACCTACGAGCAGTACTTC.